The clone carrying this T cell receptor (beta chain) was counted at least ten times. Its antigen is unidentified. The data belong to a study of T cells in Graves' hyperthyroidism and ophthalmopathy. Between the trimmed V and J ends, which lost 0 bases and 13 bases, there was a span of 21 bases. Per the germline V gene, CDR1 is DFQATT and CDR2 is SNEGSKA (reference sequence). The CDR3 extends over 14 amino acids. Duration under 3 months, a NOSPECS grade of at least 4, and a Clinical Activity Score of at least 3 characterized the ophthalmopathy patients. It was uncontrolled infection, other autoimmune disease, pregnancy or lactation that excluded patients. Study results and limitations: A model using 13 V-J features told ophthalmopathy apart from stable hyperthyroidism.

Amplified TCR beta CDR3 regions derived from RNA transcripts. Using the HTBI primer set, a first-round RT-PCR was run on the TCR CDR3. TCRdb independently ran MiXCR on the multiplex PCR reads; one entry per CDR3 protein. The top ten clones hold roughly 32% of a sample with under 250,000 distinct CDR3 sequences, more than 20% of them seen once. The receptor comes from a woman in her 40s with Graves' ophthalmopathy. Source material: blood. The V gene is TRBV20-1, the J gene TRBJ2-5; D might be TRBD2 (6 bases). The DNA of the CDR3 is TGCAGTGCTAGAGATCACGTGGGGGGTAGACCCGTGTACTTC. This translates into CSARDHVGGRPVYF.